This entry lists 14 T cell receptor beta chains sequenced from one sample in a study of T cells in tumors after PD-1 blockade. Sequencing used immunoSEQ multiplex PCR; TCRdb keeps in-frame clones, though not all of them. The sample has 15,000 to 20,000 clones, roughly 80% seen once. Sequencing was performed on PBMCs, taken after anti-PD-1 therapy. The receptors originated from a human donor with advanced basal cell or squamous cell carcinoma (not recorded which).

The chain uses TRBV5-6 and TRBJ2-2; D might be TRBD1 or TRBD2, each matching 5 bases. CDR1 is SGHDT and CDR2 is YYEEEE in the germline V gene. V lost 4 bases and J lost 7, with 17 bases in between. The CDR3 spans 15 residues. The CDR3 coding sequence is TGTGCCAGCAGCAGGACATCTAGTGAGGGCGGGGAGCTGTTTTTT. Translation: CASSRTSSEGGELFF. The full variable domain, with the rest looked up from reference TRBV5-6 and TRBJ2-2, is DAGVTQSPTHLIKTRGQQVTLRCSPKSGHDTVSWYQQALGQGPQFIFQYYEEEERQRGNFPDRFSGHQFPNYSSELNVNALLLGDSALYLCASSRTSSEGGELFFGEGSRLTVL.

This chain connects TRBV11-3 to TRBJ2-7; TRBD2 matches 8 bases. Trimming removed 4 bases from V and 5 bases from J; junction bases left unmatched: 13. The CDR3 sequence is 16 residues long. Germline CDR1 reads SGHNT; CDR2 reads YENEEA. CDR3 DNA sequence: TGTGCCAGCAGCTACCGACTTCCGGGAGGGGACCACGAGCAGTACTTC. Protein: CASSYRLPGGDHEQYF. Variable domain in full (rest from reference TRBV11-3 and TRBJ2-7): EAGVVQSPRYKIIEKKQPVAFWCNPISGHNTLYWYLQNLGQGPELLIRYENEEAVDDSQLPKDRFSAERLKGVDSTLKIQPAELGDSAVYLCASSYRLPGGDHEQYFGPGTRLTVT.

The table lists this clone with a count of one. The DNA for the CDR3 is TGTGCCAGCAGTTACTCGGGGAAAACTGGGTCGAACGAGCAGTACTTC. Protein: CASSYSGKTGSNEQYF. V gene TRBV6-5 combines with J gene TRBJ2-7; no definite D call. V lost 0 bases to trimming and J lost 5 bases, with 17 bases between them. The CDR3 contains 16 residues. Germline V lookup: CDR1 MNHEY, CDR2 SVGAGI.

This chain uses TRBV14 with TRBJ2-2; tentative D call: TRBD1 (5 bases). V lost 5 bases, J lost 0 bases, and 16 bases lay in between. The germline CDR1 and CDR2 sequences are SGHDN and FVKESK. The CDR3 runs 17 residues. CDR3 residues: CASSRPARTPNTGELFF. Here the CDR3 DNA reads TGTGCCAGCAGCAGGCCGGCCAGGACACCGAACACCGGGGAGCTGTTTTTT. Full variable domain (rest looked up from reference TRBV14 and TRBJ2-2): EAGVTQFPSHSVIEKGQTVTLRCDPISGHDNLYWYRRVMGKEIKFLLHFVKESKQDESGMPNNRFLAERTGGTYSTLKVQPAELEDSGVYFCASSRPARTPNTGELFFGEGSRLTVL.

The genes are TRBV5-1 and TRBJ2-7, with TRBD1 matching 7 bases. The ends lost 5 bases at V and 2 bases at J; junction bases unmatched: 1. Per the germline V gene, CDR1 is SGHRS and CDR2 is YFSETQ. The length of the CDR3 is 12 residues. The CDR3 coding sequence is TGCGCCAGCAGAGGGGGCCCCTACGAGCAGTACTTC. As protein: CASRGGPYEQYF. The full variable domain, its missing parts supplied by reference TRBV5-1 and TRBJ2-7, is KAGVTQTPRYLIKTRGQQVTLSCSPISGHRSVSWYQQTPGQGLQFLFEYFSETQRNKGNFPGRFSGRQFSNSRSEMNVSTLELGDSALYLCASRGGPYEQYFGPGTRLTVT.

This chain links TRBV7-9 with TRBJ1-4, with a tentative D call TRBD1 (5 bases). The V gene's germline CDR1 is SEHNR and CDR2 FQNEAQ (reference sequence). Trimming left V 4 bases short and J 3 bases short, with 15 bases between. The CDR3 is 16 amino acids. CDR3 sequence (DNA): TGTGCCAGCAGCTCACCCCTCAGGGAGGCTAATGAAAAACTGTTTTTT. Translating it yields CASSSPLREANEKLFF.

The J gene is TRBJ1-2, the V gene TRBV7-9, with D possibly being TRBD1 (6 bases). Germline-derived CDR1 and CDR2 are SEHNR and FQNEAQ (reference sequence). The CDR3 contains 14 residues. V lost 0 bases and J lost 10, with 15 bases in between. This CDR3 reads CASSLADSSTDYTF. The CDR3 coding sequence is TGTGCCAGCAGCTTAGCGGACAGTTCGACGGACTACACCTTC.

The chain has TRBV19 and TRBJ2-1; 12 bases map to TRBD2. Germline V CDR1 and CDR2: LNHDA, SQIVND (reference sequence). The V and J ends lost 5 bases and 7 bases, in that order; junction bases with no gene match: 3. The CDR3 sequence is 14 residues long. CDR3 sequence: CASSRLAGENEQFF. DNA for the CDR3: TGTGCCAGTAGTCGACTAGCGGGAGAGAATGAGCAGTTCTTC.

This sequence joins TRBV7-8 and TRBJ2-7; D not resolved. Trimming left V 5 bases short and J 7 bases short, with 12 bases between. This CDR3 is 12 amino acids long. Looked up from germline, CDR1 is SGHVS and CDR2 is FQNEAQ. The CDR3 sequence: CASSPSLAEQYF. The CDR3, as DNA: TGTGCCAGCAGCCCATCCCTGGCGGAGCAGTACTTC.

Sample share makes this clone medium-sized. This rearrangement joins TRBV5-1 to TRBJ2-3; 8 positions agree with TRBD2. The length of the CDR3 is 16 residues. After removal of 1 base from V and 2 bases from J, the junction contained 6 bases not matched to a gene. Germline CDR1 and CDR2: SGHRS and YFSETQ. The CDR3 is CASSLHQAGATDTQYF. As DNA, the CDR3 is TGCGCCAGCAGCTTGCATCAAGCGGGGGCCACAGATACGCAGTATTTT. The entire variable domain, with the rest obtained from reference TRBV5-1 and TRBJ2-3, is as follows: KAGVTQTPRYLIKTRGQQVTLSCSPISGHRSVSWYQQTPGQGLQFLFEYFSETQRNKGNFPGRFSGRQFSNSRSEMNVSTLELGDSALYLCASSLHQAGATDTQYFGPGTRLTVL.

There are a few counts of this clone. The chain has TRBV28 and TRBJ1-5; tentative D call: TRBD1 (6 bases). CDR1 is MDHEN and CDR2 is SYDVKM in the germline V gene. The CDR3 totals 14 residues. Trimming took 5 bases from V and 7 from J, leaving 15 bases between them. The CDR3 here is CASSALGGAQPQHF. Written as DNA, the CDR3 is TGTGCCAGCAGTGCCCTCGGGGGCGCGCAGCCCCAGCATTTT.

Note on this clone: Other DNA sequences in the same sample also yield this CDR3. The chain is built from TRBV19 and TRBJ1-4; TRBD1 matches 8 bases. In germline, CDR1 is LNHDA, CDR2 SQIVND (reference sequence). The CDR3 runs to 14 residues. The J segment lost 6 bases and the V segment lost 6 bases, leaving 6 bases of the junction unmatched. The CDR3: CASRIGQGDEKLFF. The DNA of the CDR3 is TGTGCCAGTAGAATCGGACAGGGTGATGAAAAACTGTTTTTT.

This clone has just a few counts. V usage is TRBV6-5 and J usage is TRBJ2-3; a weak D match, TRBD1 (5 bases). The CDR3 is made up of 13 amino acids. V was shortened by 3 bases and J by 3 bases, with 7 bases between the two germline ends. Germline assignment: CDR1 MNHEY and CDR2 SVGAGI. The DNA of the CDR3 is TGTGCCAGCAGTTATCAGGGAACAGATACGCAGTATTTT. It is translated as CASSYQGTDTQYF.

This clone was seen a few times. J is TRBJ1-4 and V is TRBV5-6, with TRBD1 matching over 8 bases. The CDR3 sequence is 14 residues long. V gave up 6 bases and J gave up 8 bases; unmatched junction bases: 9. Germline V CDR1 and CDR2: SGHDT, YYEEEE. The CDR3 region is CASTVDRVDEKLFF. CDR3 coding DNA: TGTGCCAGCACCGTGGACAGGGTCGACGAAAAACTGTTTTTT.